This paragraph reports one T cell receptor beta chain. The antigen is not known. Assaying covered 10^5 or so TCR templates per sample. Method: immunoSEQ multiplex PCR; TCRdb's copy keeps in-frame clones and lacks some. The sample contains around 100,000 clones, more than 85% of which appear only once. These data are taken from a study of siplizumab effects on memory and regulatory T cells. Study-wide results and limits: An assignable naive or memory phenotype was lacking in roughly 80-97% of proliferating CD4+ or CD8+ clones.

The germline V gene has CDR1 MGHRA and CDR2 YSYEKL. This CDR3 region has 15 residues. Trimming took 0 bases from V and 0 from J, leaving 7 bases between them. The rearrangement uses TRBV4-1 and TRBJ2-3, with TRBD1 as a possible D gene (5 bases). Sequenced: CD4+ T cells sorted from blood. The clonotype originates from a human donor in good health. The CDR3 spells CASSQEGASTDTQYF. The CDR3 bases are TGCGCCAGCAGCCAAGAAGGGGCAAGCACAGATACGCAGTATTTT.